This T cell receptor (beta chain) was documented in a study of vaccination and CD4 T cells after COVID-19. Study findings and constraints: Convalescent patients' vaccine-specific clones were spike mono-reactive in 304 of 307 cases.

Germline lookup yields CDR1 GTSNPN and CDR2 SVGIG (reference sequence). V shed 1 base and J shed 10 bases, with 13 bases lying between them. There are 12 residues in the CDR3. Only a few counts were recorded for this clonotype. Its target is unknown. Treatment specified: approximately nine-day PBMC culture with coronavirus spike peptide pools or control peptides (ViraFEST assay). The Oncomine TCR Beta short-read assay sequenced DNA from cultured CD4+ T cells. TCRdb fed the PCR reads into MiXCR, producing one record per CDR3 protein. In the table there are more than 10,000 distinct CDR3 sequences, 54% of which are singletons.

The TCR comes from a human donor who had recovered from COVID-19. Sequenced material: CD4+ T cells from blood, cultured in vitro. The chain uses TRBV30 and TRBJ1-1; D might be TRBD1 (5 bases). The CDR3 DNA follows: TGTGCCTGGAGTGCAGGGATAGGAAGAGCTTTCTTT. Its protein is CAWSAGIGRAFF.